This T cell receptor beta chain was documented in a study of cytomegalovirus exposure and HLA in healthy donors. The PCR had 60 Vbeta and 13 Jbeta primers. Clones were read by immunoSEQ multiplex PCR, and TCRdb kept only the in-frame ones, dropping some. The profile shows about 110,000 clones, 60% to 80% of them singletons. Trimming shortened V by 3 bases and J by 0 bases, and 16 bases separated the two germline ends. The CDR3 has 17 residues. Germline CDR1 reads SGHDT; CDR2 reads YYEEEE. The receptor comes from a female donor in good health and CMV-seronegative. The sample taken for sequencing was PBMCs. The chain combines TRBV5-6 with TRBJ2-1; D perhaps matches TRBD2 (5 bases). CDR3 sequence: CASSSPGGPSSYNEQFF. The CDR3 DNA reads TGTGCCAGCAGCTCCCCAGGAGGCCCGAGCTCCTACAATGAGCAGTTCTTC.